This TCR beta chain is drawn from a study of T cells in Graves' hyperthyroidism and ophthalmopathy. Across the study: Prior to any treatment, at the point of initial diagnosis, peripheral blood was collected.

With a duration under 2 months, the hyperthyroidism was newly diagnosed in patients aged 18 to 65. This CDR3 contains 13 residues. Germline V lookup: CDR1 SQVTM, CDR2 ANQGSEA. Trimming took 5 bases from V and 5 from J; bases not matched to a gene: 6. Note on this clonotype: Its antigen is unidentified.

There were TCR beta CDR3 regions amplified from RNA transcripts. Primed by the HTBI set, a first-round RT-PCR was run on the TCR CDR3. One entry per CDR3 protein results from TCRdb running MiXCR on the multiplex PCR reads. The sample lists some 420,000 distinct CDR3 sequences; about 13% were seen once. General observations from the study: In simple terms, a model built on 13 V-J features told ophthalmopathy apart from stable hyperthyroidism.

This receptor was obtained from a woman aged 18-30 years with Graves' hyperthyroidism. The chain uses TRBV29-1 and TRBJ2-5; 9 bases map to TRBD2. What was sequenced was blood. The CDR3 nucleotides are TGCAGCGTTTCAGCGGGAGGAGGGGAGACCCAGTACTTC. Amino acids: CSVSAGGGETQYF.